Listed below are T cell receptor beta chains from one sample, sequenced in a study of human T cells and chemical hapten exposure. MiXCR, applied by TCRdb to the reads, yields one record per CDR3 protein. In the table there are around 120,000 distinct CDR3 sequences, roughly 8.5% of which are singletons. The sample comprised whole blood. The receptors were gathered from a human donor in good health. Some clones in this sample may be carry-over from other donors' samples. Both conserved end residues are part of each CDR3. The D gene is left open where the match is weak. Clone size is given for some rows only: seen once, a few or many times, or a class if the clone is expanded.

V	J	D	size	DNA	CDR3
TRBV29-1	TRBJ1-5	.	many	TGCAGCGTTAAAGGGATCGGCAATCAGCCCCAGCATTTT	CSVKGIGNQPQHF
TRBV4-1	TRBJ2-3	TRBD2	.	TGCGCCAGCAGCCAAGAGCAAGCTAGCGGAGATACGCAGTATTTT	CASSQEQASGDTQYF
TRBV6-5	TRBJ1-6	.	.	TGTGCCAGCAGTTACGATGACACCTTCGTTAATTCACCCCTCCACTTT	CASSYDDTFVNSPLHF
TRBV6-2/TRBV6-3	TRBJ1-6	TRBD1	.	TGTGCCAGCACCCGGACAGGGGGATATTCACCCCTCCACTTT	CASTRTGGYSPLHF
TRBV7-9	TRBJ2-1	.	many	TGTGCCAGCAGCTTACTCCAGCGAGTAGAAGGGCATGAGCAGTTCTTC	CASSLLQRVEGHEQFF
TRBV5-1	TRBJ2-3	.	few	TGCGCCAGCAGCTTCAGGGGGGTGCTAGCTGGCACAGATACGCAGTATTTT	CASSFRGVLAGTDTQYF
TRBV6-5	TRBJ2-7	TRBD1	many	TGTGCCAGCAGTTACGCACAGGGGAGATACTACGAGCAGTACTTC	CASSYAQGRYYEQYF
TRBV6-2/TRBV6-3	TRBJ2-1	TRBD2	.	TGTGCCAGCAGCAGTCTAGCGGGAGGGCCACGAGAGCAGTTCTTC	CASSSLAGGPREQFF
TRBV5-1	TRBJ2-7	.	.	TGCGCCAGCAGCTTGGCCCAGGGTAGCGACGAGCAGTACTTC	CASSLAQGSDEQYF
TRBV19	TRBJ2-7	.	few	TGTGCCAGTAGTATGGTGGGGAGTCAATCCTACGAGCAGTACTTC	CASSMVGSQSYEQYF
TRBV11-2	TRBJ2-7	.	.	TGTGCCAGCAGCAGTCCCGACGGTGCTAAAGAGCAGTACTTC	CASSSPDGAKEQYF
TRBV6-2/TRBV6-3	TRBJ2-3	.	few	TGTGCCAGCAGTTGGGACGCCTCTTGGGATACGCAGTATTTT	CASSWDASWDTQYF
TRBV2	TRBJ1-6	.	many	TGTGCCAGACAGAGCTCCTATAATTCACCCCTCCACTTT	CARQSSYNSPLHF
TRBV4-2	TRBJ1-4	.	many	TGTGCCAGCAGCCAAGATCGCGAAAAACTGTTTTTT	CASSQDREKLFF
TRBV28	TRBJ2-4	TRBD1	many	TGTGCCAGCAGTTTTCCCCTGCAAGACAGGGGTAAAAACATTCAGTACTTC	CASSFPLQDRGKNIQYF
TRBV6-5	TRBJ1-1	TRBD1	many	TGTGCCAGCAGTTACCAGGGGGCTGGTACTGAAGCTTTCTTT	CASSYQGAGTEAFF
TRBV5-4	TRBJ2-7	TRBD2	.	TGTGCCAGCAGGAGAAGTGGGGGGGGCTACGAGCAGTACTTC	CASRRSGGGYEQYF
TRBV11-3	TRBJ2-7	TRBD2	few	TGTGCCAGCAGCTTGTGGGCTAGCGGGGGACACGAGCAGTACTTC	CASSLWASGGHEQYF
TRBV6-6	TRBJ2-1	TRBD2	.	TGTGCCAGCAGTTACAGCGGGAATAATGAGCAGTTCTTC	CASSYSGNNEQFF
TRBV24-1	TRBJ2-2	TRBD1	.	TGTGCCACCAGTGATGACAGGGACACCGGGGAGCTGTTTTTT	CATSDDRDTGELFF
TRBV3-1	TRBJ2-3	.	few	TGTGCCAGCAGCCTGACGGCGAGCACAGATACGCAGTATTTT	CASSLTASTDTQYF
TRBV20-1	TRBJ2-3	TRBD2	.	TGCAGTGCTAGTGGGGGAGGACTAGCGGGAGTCACAGATACGCAGTATTTT	CSASGGGLAGVTDTQYF
TRBV7-6	TRBJ1-4	.	many	TGTGCCAGCAGCTTACCGGGGAGGGGGAAAAAACTGTTTTTT	CASSLPGRGKKLFF
TRBV7-9	TRBJ1-2	.	few	TGTGCCAGCAGCGGAAGTTGGGTGAAGGCACAGAACTATGGCTACACCTTC	CASSGSWVKAQNYGYTF
TRBV5-4	TRBJ2-2	.	.	TGTGCCAGCAGCTTGTTCAACTCGAACACCGGGGAGCTGTTTTTT	CASSLFNSNTGELFF
TRBV9	TRBJ2-1	TRBD1	few	TGTGCCAGCAGCGCCAACAGGGGTGAGCAGTTCTTC	CASSANRGEQFF
TRBV25-1	TRBJ2-5	.	few	TGTGCCAGCAGTGAACCCAGGGGTAAAAGAGGAGAGACCCAGTACTTC	CASSEPRGKRGETQYF
TRBV11-2	TRBJ1-4	.	few	TGTGCCAGCAGCCCATACAGGGTTCGGAAAGCAACTAATGAAAAACTGTTTTTT	CASSPYRVRKATNEKLFF
TRBV6-1	TRBJ1-1	.	many	TGTGCCAGCAGTGACCGAGTGCTGTACACTGAAGCTTTCTTT	CASSDRVLYTEAFF
TRBV7-9	TRBJ1-4	.	many	TGTGCCAGCAGCCTCTTACACCTTAATGAAAAACTGTTTTTT	CASSLLHLNEKLFF
TRBV20-1	TRBJ2-5	.	.	TGCAGTGCTGGGGCTAGCGTAACCCAAGAGACCCAGTACTTC	CSAGASVTQETQYF
TRBV12-3/TRBV12-4	TRBJ1-1	.	few	TGTGCCAGCAGTTTCCTCGGACAGTACACTGAAGCTTTCTTT	CASSFLGQYTEAFF
TRBV2	TRBJ1-6	TRBD1	many	TGTGCCAGCAGTGACGCCGGGACAGGGTTGAGTTCACCCCTCCACTTT	CASSDAGTGLSSPLHF
TRBV3-1	TRBJ1-1	.	.	TGTGCCAGCAGCCACGACAGCCTGAACACTGAAGCTTTCTTT	CASSHDSLNTEAFF
TRBV29-1	TRBJ1-1	.	many	TGCAGCGTTGAAGGAGTGGCAGGGTCGAACACTGAAGCTTTCTTT	CSVEGVAGSNTEAFF
TRBV20-1	TRBJ1-1	TRBD1	few	TGCAGTGCGAGGACAGGGGGTGAATACACTGAAGCTTTCTTT	CSARTGGEYTEAFF
TRBV7-9	TRBJ1-5	.	few	TGTGCCAGCAGCTTTTTGAGTCAGCCCCAGCATTTT	CASSFLSQPQHF
TRBV7-2	TRBJ2-5	TRBD2	.	TGTGCCAGCAGCTTAGGGTCAAGACTAGCGGGAGAGACCCAGTACTTC	CASSLGSRLAGETQYF
TRBV2	TRBJ1-6	TRBD1	few	TGTGCCAGCAGTGAAATGGGGGACAGGCTATATAATTCACCCCTCCACTTT	CASSEMGDRLYNSPLHF
TRBV3-1	TRBJ2-7	.	.	TGTGCCAGCAGCCCCCATGCTTTTGGCGAGCAGTACTTC	CASSPHAFGEQYF
TRBV10-3	TRBJ1-1	.	few	TGTGCCATCAGCGAGGGGGGTCCTGTGGCTGAAGCTTTCTTT	CAISEGGPVAEAFF
TRBV29-1	TRBJ2-6	TRBD2	.	TGCAGCGTTGGGGCTAGCGGGCAATCTGGGGCCAACGTCCTGACTTTC	CSVGASGQSGANVLTF
TRBV6-6	TRBJ1-1	.	many	TGTGCCAGCAGTTCTGGGGGCGGGGACACTGAAGCTTTCTTT	CASSSGGGDTEAFF
TRBV18	TRBJ2-7	TRBD1	.	TGTGCCAGCTCACCAGGGACAGGGGGCGGCGAGCAGTACTTC	CASSPGTGGGEQYF
TRBV11-2	TRBJ2-1	.	.	TGTGCCAGCAGCTTCAACCAGGGGTCCTACAATGAGCAGTTCTTC	CASSFNQGSYNEQFF
TRBV13	TRBJ2-2	.	.	TGTGCCAGCAGCATCCGACTAGCCGGAGGGGGCACCGGGGAGCTGTTTTTT	CASSIRLAGGGTGELFF
TRBV7-9	TRBJ1-5	.	few	TGTGCCAGCAGCTTAGACCACGGGGGGCGGGAGCCCCAGCATTTT	CASSLDHGGREPQHF
TRBV30	TRBJ2-2	.	many	TGTGCCTGGGGAAGTATGGCCGCCGGGGAGCTGTTTTTT	CAWGSMAAGELFF
TRBV6-5	TRBJ2-5	TRBD2	.	TGTGCCAGCAGCAGGACTAGCGGGAGGCAAGAGACCCAGTACTTC	CASSRTSGRQETQYF
TRBV29-1	TRBJ2-1	.	many	TGCAGCGTTGTACAGCACAATGAGCAGTTCTTC	CSVVQHNEQFF
TRBV5-1	TRBJ2-7	.	few	TGCGCCAGCAGCCGGGACATTTCCTACGAGCAGTACTTC	CASSRDISYEQYF
TRBV6-5	TRBJ2-7	.	many	TGTGCAAGCCAAAGACAGGTCGGATCCTACGAGCAGTACTTC	CASQRQVGSYEQYF
TRBV9	TRBJ2-1	TRBD2	few	TGTGCCAGCAGCGGGACTAGCGGGAGCTCCTACAATGAGCAGTTCTTC	CASSGTSGSSYNEQFF
TRBV5-1	TRBJ2-2	.	many	TGCGCCAGCAGCCCTATAGGGGATGGGACCGGGGAGCTGTTTTTT	CASSPIGDGTGELFF
TRBV11-2	TRBJ2-1	TRBD2	.	TGTGCCAGCAGCCGGGGGGTCTCCTACAATGAGCAGTTCTTC	CASSRGVSYNEQFF